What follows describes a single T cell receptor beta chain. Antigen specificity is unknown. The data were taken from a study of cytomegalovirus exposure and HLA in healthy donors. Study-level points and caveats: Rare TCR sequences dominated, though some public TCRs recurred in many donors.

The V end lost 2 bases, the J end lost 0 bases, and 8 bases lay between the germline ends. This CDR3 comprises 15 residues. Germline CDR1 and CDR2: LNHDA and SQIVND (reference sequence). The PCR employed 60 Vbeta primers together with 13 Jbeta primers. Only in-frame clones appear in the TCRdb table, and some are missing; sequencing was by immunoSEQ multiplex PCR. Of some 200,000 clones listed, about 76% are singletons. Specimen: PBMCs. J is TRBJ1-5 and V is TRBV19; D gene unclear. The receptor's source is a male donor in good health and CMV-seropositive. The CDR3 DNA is TGTGCCAGTAGTATACCCGGGGATAGCAATCAGCCCCAGCATTTT. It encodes CASSIPGDSNQPQHF.